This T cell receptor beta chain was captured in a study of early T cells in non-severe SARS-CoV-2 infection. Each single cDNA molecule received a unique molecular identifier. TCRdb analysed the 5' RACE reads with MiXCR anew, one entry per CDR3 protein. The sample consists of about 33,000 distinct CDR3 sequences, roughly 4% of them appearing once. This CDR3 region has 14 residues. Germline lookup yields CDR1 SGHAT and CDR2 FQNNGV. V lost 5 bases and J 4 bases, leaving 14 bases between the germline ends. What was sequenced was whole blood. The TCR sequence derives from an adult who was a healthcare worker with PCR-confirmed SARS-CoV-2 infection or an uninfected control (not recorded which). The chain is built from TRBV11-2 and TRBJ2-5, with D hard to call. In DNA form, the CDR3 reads TGTGCCAGCAGCCCTAATCGAACTCCAGAGACCCAGTACTTC. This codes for CASSPNRTPETQYF.